This T cell receptor (beta chain) was identified in a study of CD8+CD57+ T cells in acquired aplastic anemia. Background on the study: Mean yield of DNA from sorted CD4+ and CD8+ cells was 2.5 to 4 ug. Study outcomes and limitations: Patients and controls were not found to differ significantly in CD8+ Simpson's diversity.

CDR3 and TCR beta VDJ profiling relied on genomic DNA as the template. In TCRdb, the reads were re-called with MiXCR into one record per CDR3 protein. The data hold 150,000 to 200,000 distinct CDR3 sequences, with about 48% observed a single time. On this clonotype: Its antigen remains unidentified.

All sequencing subjects had displayed CD8+CD57+ cell expansion on flow cytometry. Every patient had severe acquired aplastic anemia. Blood was sampled before the patients had received any therapy. The CDR3 length is 14 residues. Trimming stripped 6 bases from V and 2 bases from J, with 14 bases between. Germline values: CDR1 SEHNR, CDR2 FQNEAQ (reference sequence). The sequenced sample consisted of sorted CD4+, CD8+, or CD8+CD57+ T cells (not recorded which) from PBMCs. The TCR comes from a human donor with aplastic anemia. This chain uses TRBV7-9 with TRBJ2-7; D unresolved. CDR3 nucleotide sequence: TGTGCCAGCAGAGAATTATTTCTCCCCTACGAGCAGTACTTC. This translates into CASRELFLPYEQYF.